This T cell receptor beta chain was found in a study of T cell clones after liver transplantation. Study as a whole: HCV positivity affected three of eight recipients; the rest lacked autoimmune or viral indications. Study results and limitations: Donor-reactive sequences fell more than third party-reactive ones, suggesting partial deletion.

This clone was observed a few times. Its antigen remains unidentified. This CDR3 comprises 14 residues. Between the trimmed V and J ends, which lost 5 bases and 2 bases, there was a span of 10 bases. CDR1 is MDHEN and CDR2 is SYDVKM in the germline V gene. TCRdb's copy holds only in-frame clones and misses some; the assay was immunoSEQ multiplex PCR. The table records roughly 62,000 clones, around two thirds of them present only once. Sequencing was performed on CD4+ T cells from blood, taken at the approximately 16-month timepoint. This TCR was recovered from a human patient who received a liver transplant. Some T cells may arise from the graft donor. The rearrangement joins TRBV28 to TRBJ1-5; D call uncertain. As DNA, the CDR3 is TGTGCCAGCAGTCCGTCGTTAGGCAATCAGCCCCAGCATTTT. The encoded protein is CASSPSLGNQPQHF. Full variable domain (outside the CDR3, taken from reference TRBV28 and TRBJ1-5): DVKVTQSSRYLVKRTGEKVFLECVQDMDHENMFWYRQDPGLGLRLIYFSYDVKMKEKGDIPEGYSVSREKKERFSLILESASTNQTSMYLCASSPSLGNQPQHFGDGTRLSIL.